The following is a T cell receptor beta chain sequence with its context. Its cognate antigen has yet to be identified. Within one base of it there is no much larger clone, and no base qualities were kept. The record originates from a study of T cell responses to AZD1222 COVID-19 vaccine (dated by TCRdb to 2020 to 2022). With regard to the full study: AZD1222 recipients whose second dose came at about 4 weeks and those whose second dose came at about 12 weeks were combined into one group, since spike-specific TCR depth and breadth did not differ between the two schedules. Enrollment into the trials was organized by age into subgroups of 18-55, 56-69 and 70-plus years, and those subgroups contained 148, 28 and 57 TCR-sequenced participants, respectively. A total of 233 trial participants underwent TCR sequencing, of whom some 210 received two doses of AZD1222 and 26 received two doses of the MenACWY control vaccine. The investigation overall reported the following: The 56-69-year group was small, and its depth increase did not reach significance, likely because of low power. Reportedly, almost half of the unique spike-specific TCRs recognized epitopes lying outside the regions that are mutated in the B.1.351 and B.1.1.7 variants. The whole spike protein was spanned by vaccine-associated CD4 TCRs, and dominant responses were seen in regions 160-218 and 743-854. Most participants were white British and females outnumbered males, and the authors suggested that clonal diversity may have been underestimated. Spike-specific TCR breadth and depth rose significantly after two AZD1222 doses compared with day 0 and with MenACWY recipients. Because no day 14 peak-response samples were available, the repertoires could be characterized only after the peak T cell response. Conclusions about previously exposed vaccinees are limited, since just five or six AZD1222 recipients were seropositive for SARS-CoV-2 at baseline.

The meaning of the sample's time point label: baseline before first vaccination. Samples from vaccinated people were obtained from the UK trials COV001 and COV002, which included a single-blind randomized controlled phase 2/3 trial of AZD1222 (ChAdOx1 nCoV-19) in healthy adults. For TCRbeta chain sequencing, PBMC samples were collected from trial participants at day 0 and at day 28 after the second dose. The CDR3 regions of human TCRbeta chains were subjected to immunosequencing. The study's processing was this. TCRs in the repertoires were compared against a reference library of SARS-CoV-2-specific TCRs that had been generated with the MIRA antigen-specificity platform. Breadth was defined as the fraction of unique TCRs that were SARS-CoV-2-associated, and depth was defined as the fraction of total T cells that were SARS-CoV-2-associated. Each spike-specific TCR was assigned to its reactive spike region and to a CD4 or CD8 class using the MIRA data. Log10-transformed breadth and depth values were compared by one-way ANOVA with Sidak's multiple comparisons tests. TCRdb re-hosts the immuneACCESS table, in-frame sequences only. Its copies lack some clones; in the studies checked, an unresolved V gene accounts for under half of them, and the cause for the rest is not known. D and trimming were read from the DNA, whereas the V and J calls and clone size are those reported in that table. The sample table contains around 80,000 clones; only one count was recorded for 86% of them. The top ten clones comprise 8.7% of the sample.

The CDR3 starts with the cysteine, ends with the phenylalanine, and has 13 residues. Here the CDR3 DNA is all that survives: 39 bases in frame from base 1. CDR1 and CDR2 (ENHRY, SYGVKD) derive from the germline V gene. A distance of 14 bases separates the germline ends of V and J, which lose 6 bases and 6 bases respectively. The receptor's source is an adult in good health. The receptor chain draws on TRBV10-3 and TRBJ1-2; TRBD1 is perhaps the D gene, given 5 matching bases. The sample here was peripheral blood, taken on day 0 of AZD1222 vaccination. Here the CDR3 is given as CAIRPGAPDGYTF. The nucleotide sequence is TGTGCCATCAGACCCGGGGCACCAGATGGCTACACCTTC.